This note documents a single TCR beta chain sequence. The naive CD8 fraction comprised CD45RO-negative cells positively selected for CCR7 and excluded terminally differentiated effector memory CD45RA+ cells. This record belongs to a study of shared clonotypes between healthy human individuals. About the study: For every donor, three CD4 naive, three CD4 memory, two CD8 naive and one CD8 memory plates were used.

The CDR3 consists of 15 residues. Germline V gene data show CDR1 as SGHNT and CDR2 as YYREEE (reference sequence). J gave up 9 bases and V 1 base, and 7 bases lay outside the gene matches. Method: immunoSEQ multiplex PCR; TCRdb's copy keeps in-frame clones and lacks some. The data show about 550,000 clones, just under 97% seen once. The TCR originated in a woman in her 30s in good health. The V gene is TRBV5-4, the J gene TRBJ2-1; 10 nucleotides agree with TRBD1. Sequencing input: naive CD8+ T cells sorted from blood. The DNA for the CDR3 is TGTGCCAGCAGCTTGATCGGGACAGGGGTTTCTGAGCAGTTCTTC. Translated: CASSLIGTGVSEQFF.